The present T cell receptor (beta chain) was sequenced within a study of OX40 agonist ivuxolimab in advanced cancers. The germline V gene encodes CDR1 LNHDA and CDR2 SQIVND (reference sequence). Trimming took 4 bases from V and 4 from J; bases not matched to a gene: 4. This CDR3 comprises 14 residues. A history of autoimmune disease or systemic immunosuppression excluded patients. This clone was seen a few times. The data were produced by immunoSEQ multiplex PCR, yet TCRdb's version contains in-frame clones alone and is incomplete. The top ten clones hold about 2.4% of a sample with around 48,000 clones, over 60% of them seen once.

This material consisted of CD4+ or CD8+ T cells sorted from blood, taken in a trial of the OX40 agonist ivuxolimab. The chain couples TRBV19 to TRBJ1-2; TRBD1 matches at 9 bases. The TCR comes from an adult with an advanced solid tumor such as melanoma, head and neck, liver or kidney cancer. The DNA for the CDR3 is TGTGCCAGTAGTACGGGGACAGGGATCTATGGCTACACCTTC. The encoded protein is CASSTGTGIYGYTF.